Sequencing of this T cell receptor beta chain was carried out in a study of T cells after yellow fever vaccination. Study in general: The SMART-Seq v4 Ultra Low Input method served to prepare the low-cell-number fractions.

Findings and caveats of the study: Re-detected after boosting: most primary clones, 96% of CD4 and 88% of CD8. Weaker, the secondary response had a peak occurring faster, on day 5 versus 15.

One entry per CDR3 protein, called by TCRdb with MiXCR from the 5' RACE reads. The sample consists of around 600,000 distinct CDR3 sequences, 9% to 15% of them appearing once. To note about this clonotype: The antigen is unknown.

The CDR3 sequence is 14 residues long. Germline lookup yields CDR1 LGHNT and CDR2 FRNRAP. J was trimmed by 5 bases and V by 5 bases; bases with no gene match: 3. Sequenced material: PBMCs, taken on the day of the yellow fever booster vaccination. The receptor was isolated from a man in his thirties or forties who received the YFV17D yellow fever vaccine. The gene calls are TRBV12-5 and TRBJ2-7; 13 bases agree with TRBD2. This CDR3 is CASGRTSGSNEQYF. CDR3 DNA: TGTGCTAGTGGTCGGACTAGCGGGAGTAACGAGCAGTACTTC.